Listed below are T cell receptor beta chains from one sample, sequenced in a study of post-analysis software for immune sequencing data. TCRdb used MiXCR to reprocess the PCR reads, holding one entry per CDR3 protein. The sample has 700,000 to 800,000 distinct CDR3 sequences, 30% seen once. The specimen was blood. The receptor source for this set is a girl between 10 and 17 years old with multiple sclerosis. CDR3s include the opening cysteine and the closing phenylalanine or tryptophan. Only some rows state a clone size, as once, few, many or a class for expanded clones.

cdr3_aa | clone_size | v_call
CSVEVSGNTEAFF | few | TRBV29-1
CAISAAGTTYEQYF | few | TRBV10-3
CSAIGTAQETQYF | - | TRBV20-1
CAIRDSQEAYGYTF | - | TRBV10-3
CASSSYQGSTDTQYF | few | TRBV5-1
CASSPAGENQPQHF | - | TRBV6-5
CASSLEGAQGGVTDTQYF | - | TRBV5-1
CASSPGGRQAFF | few | TRBV27
CASSLKLAAYNEQFF | - | TRBV12-3/TRBV12-4
CASSSPARGIATEAFF | - | TRBV5-1
CASSGRRTGELFF | few | TRBV7-2
CSARGGTGSGYTF | - | TRBV20-1
CSARGIQHNQPQHF | - | TRBV20-1
CASMVGRQGPGQYF | - | TRBV7-2
CASSYDTRGAEAGELFF | - | TRBV6-6
CASRLGLAGSRNEQYF | - | TRBV28
CAIAPISGGGEWETQYF | few | TRBV10-3
CASSTRTGGWETQYF | few | TRBV9
CAGSRDRFTYNEQFF | - | TRBV4-3
CASSLVSGLEKGYTF | - | TRBV5-1